The 22 T cell receptor beta chains below were found in one sample sequenced in a study of T cells in Graves' hyperthyroidism and ophthalmopathy (dated by TCRdb to the late 2010s). Libraries were constructed by multiplex PCR. TCRdb shows the sequencer as Illumina HiSeq 2000. The TCR beta CDR3 regions were amplified from the RNA transcripts. The TCR CDR3 was subjected to a first round of RT-PCR using the HTBI primer set and the Qiagen OneStep RT-PCR kit. The public sequencing data were trimmed at Q25 with fastp and processed into clonotypes with MiXCR by TCRdb, which kept only in-frame beta chains. Merged by CDR3 protein, the rows form single entries marked with the most common genes and DNA. For this sample there are roughly 720,000 distinct CDR3 sequences; roughly 17% appear just once. The ten biggest clones cover 15% to 18% of the sample. Specimen: blood. Receptor source: a middle-aged man with Graves' hyperthyroidism.

The V call is TRBV20-1, the J call TRBJ2-1, with D possibly called TRBD1 or TRBD2 (5 bases each). CDR1 and CDR2 from the germline V gene are DFQATT and SNEGSKA (reference sequence). Trimming stripped 0 bases from V and 9 bases from J, with 21 bases between. This CDR3 contains 16 residues. The CDR3 DNA reads as TGCAGTGCTAGAGACCTCCGGGACCCGAGAAGGGGTGAGCAGTTCTTC. Its protein product is CSARDLRDPRRGEQFF.

Concerning this clonotype itself: The missing conserved phenylalanine or tryptophan at the end of this CDR3 makes a read error likely. This chain joins TRBV19 and TRBJ2-4; 9 positions match TRBD2. CDR3 length equals 17 residues. With V trimmed by 7 bases and J by 0 bases, 10 bases remained unmatched. Germline assignment: CDR1 LNHDA and CDR2 SQIVND (reference sequence). The CDR3 region has the DNA TGTGCCAGTACCACCCATAGCGGGAGCGGAGCCAAAAACATTCAGTACCTC. Encoded protein: CASTTHSGSGAKNIQYL.

For this clonotype: One end of the junction varies from germline; a read error may be responsible. This chain connects TRBV28 to TRBJ2-7, with TRBD2 matching over 10 bases. This CDR3 spans 17 amino acids. Germline V gene lookup returns CDR1 MDHEN and CDR2 SYDVKM. The CDR3: CASSLLLAGVDGYEEYF. DNA for the CDR3: TGTGCCAGCAGTTTATTGCTAGCGGGAGTCGATGGCTACGAGGAGTACTTC.

This clonotype occurred a few times. The chain has TRBV19 and TRBJ2-1; 7 bases align to TRBD1. J was trimmed by 4 bases and V by 1 base; bases with no gene match: 4. Germline V gene data show CDR1 as LNHDA and CDR2 as SQIVND (reference sequence). The CDR3 extends over 15 amino acids. Written as DNA, the CDR3 is TGTGCCAGTAGTATAGGACAGGGATTTTACAATGAGCAGTTCTTC. Residues: CASSIGQGFYNEQFF.

This sequence joins TRBV27 and TRBJ1-2; D possibly corresponds to TRBD1 (6 bases). The CDR3 length is 15 residues. CDR1 and CDR2 from the germline V gene are MNHEY and SMNVEV (reference sequence). V gave up 6 bases and J gave up 4 bases, with 18 bases separating them. The DNA of the CDR3 is TGTGCCAGCAGACAGGGTCCTATAACCGGCTATGGCTACACCTTC. Protein: CASRQGPITGYGYTF.

The sample holds many counts of this clonotype. The rearrangement uses TRBV3-1 and TRBJ2-4; D unresolved. The V end was cut by 3 bases, the J end by 11 bases, with 14 bases between. CDR1 LGHDT and CDR2 YNNKEL come from the germline V gene (reference sequence). The CDR3 runs to 13 residues. DNA of the CDR3: TGTGCCAGCAGCCAGATAGAGAGTGGGGTTCAGTACTTC. It codes for CASSQIESGVQYF.

This clonotype was counted many times. The V call is TRBV12-3 or TRBV12-4, the J call TRBJ1-1, with D tentatively TRBD1 (5 bases). The V end lost 6 bases, the J end lost 1 base, and 15 bases lay between the germline ends. The CDR3 spans 15 residues. This CDR3 reads CASRSQRGWNTEAFF. CDR3 nucleotide sequence: TGTGCCAGCAGAAGCCAGAGGGGTTGGAACACTGAAGCTTTCTTT.

The chain recombines TRBV11-2 with TRBJ2-2, with 9 bases that match TRBD1. The germline CDR1 and CDR2 sequences are SGHAT and FQNNGV. J lost 4 bases, V lost 1 base, and 7 bases had no gene match. The CDR3 runs to 17 residues. Written as DNA, the CDR3 is TGTGCCAGCAGCTTAGCGTACAGGGGGCTCGGCACCGGGGAGCTGTTTTTT. Translating gives CASSLAYRGLGTGELFF.

The V gene is TRBV6-4, the J gene TRBJ2-3; 8 nucleotides align to TRBD2. The germline V gene has CDR1 MRHNA and CDR2 SNTAGT. V lost 3 bases, J lost 1 base, and 3 bases stayed unmatched. This CDR3 comprises 15 residues. The CDR3: CASSELAEGTDTQYF. CDR3 DNA sequence: TGTGCCAGCAGTGAACTAGCGGAGGGCACAGATACGCAGTATTTT.

A few counts support this clonotype. The chain uses TRBV7-9 and TRBJ1-4, with D tentatively TRBD1 (6 bases). This CDR3 has 15 residues. Deletions cut 5 bases from V and 8 bases from J, with 18 bases between. Germline V lookup: CDR1 SEHNR, CDR2 FQNEAQ (reference sequence). In nucleotides, the CDR3 is TGTGCCAGCAGCGATCGGGCAGGGGTGGGAGAAAAACTGTTTTTT. As protein: CASSDRAGVGEKLFF.

The J gene is TRBJ1-6, the V gene TRBV28, with D perhaps matching TRBD1 (6 bases). The CDR3 runs 14 residues. V was cut by 5 bases and J by 12 bases, with 17 bases left in between. Germline V CDR1 and CDR2: MDHEN, SYDVKM. The CDR3 DNA follows: TGTGCCAGCAGTCCCGTGACAGGCTTGGGACCCCTCCACTTT. The encoded protein is CASSPVTGLGPLHF.

The chain uses TRBV6-9 and TRBJ2-7; 8 bases line up with TRBD1. The CDR3 covers 13 residues. Trimming removed 4 bases from V and 5 bases from J; junction bases left unmatched: 4. Germline V gene data show CDR1 as MNHGY and CDR2 as SVAAGI. The CDR3: CASSWTGYNEQYF. The CDR3 DNA is TGTGCCAGCAGTTGGACAGGGTACAACGAGCAGTACTTC.

The chain links TRBV10-3 to TRBJ1-2, with D hard to call. Trimming took off 0 bases at V and 5 bases at J, with 16 bases between the two ends. CDR3 length: 16 residues. Germline V gene sequence: CDR1 ENHRY, CDR2 SYGVKD. In DNA form, the CDR3 reads TGTGCCATCAGTGAGTCGCCGGTGGGCTCGGGGTATGGCTACACCTTC. Translated, it gives CAISESPVGSGYGYTF.

The sample holds many counts of this clonotype. The chain has TRBV10-3 and TRBJ2-3; 7 bases line up with TRBD1. Losses at the gene ends were 4 bases for V and 2 bases for J; bases not matched to a gene: 9. The CDR3 length is 16 residues. Germline V gene sequence: CDR1 ENHRY, CDR2 SYGVKD. The CDR3 nucleotides are TGTGCCATCAGTGTTCTAGAGGACAGGCTCACAGATACGCAGTATTTT. Residues: CAISVLEDRLTDTQYF.

This clonotype was recorded at least ten times. The rearrangement links TRBV6-2 or TRBV6-3 to TRBJ2-7; D tentatively reads TRBD1 or TRBD2 (5 bases each). Germline CDR1 and CDR2: MNHEY and SVGEGT. V lost 0 bases to trimming and J lost 3 bases, with 9 bases between them. CDR3 size: 14 residues. The CDR3 protein is CASSYSGDHYEQYF. CDR3 nucleotide sequence: TGTGCCAGCAGTTACTCGGGGGACCACTACGAGCAGTACTTC.

This clonotype has a handful of counts. This sequence joins TRBV4-3 and TRBJ1-6, with 8 bases fitting TRBD1. This CDR3 comprises 16 residues. V dropped 0 bases and J dropped 6; count of bases not matched to a gene: 4. Germline V gives CDR1 LGHNA, CDR2 YSLEER. In nucleotides, the CDR3 is TGCGCCAGCAGCCAAGATTCAGGGGGCTTTAATTCACCCCTCCACTTT. This sequence encodes CASSQDSGGFNSPLHF.

As concerns this clonotype: Since a much larger clone is just one base distant, this may be a read error. The J gene is TRBJ2-1, the V gene TRBV6-1; 12 bases line up with TRBD2. Germline CDR1 is MNHNS and CDR2 is SASEGT. The CDR3 loop spans 16 amino acids. CDR3 sequence (DNA): TGTGCCCGCAGTATCGCCGGGACTAGCGGGTACAATGAGCAGTTCTTC. Translating it yields CARSIAGTSGYNEQFF.

This clonotype was observed many times. V gene TRBV30 combines with J gene TRBJ2-2; D unclear. The germline V and J ends were trimmed by 1 base and 6 bases, with 9 bases remaining between them. The germline V gene encodes CDR1 GTSNPN and CDR2 SVGIG (reference sequence). The CDR3 is 13 residues long. The CDR3 DNA is TGTGCCTGGAGTGCCCGAGAGTCCGGGGAGCTGTTTTTT. Residues: CAWSARESGELFF.

This clonotype appeared a few times. The CDR3 spells CASSQVGSLYEQYF. CDR3 DNA: TGTGCCAGCAGCCAAGTCGGGAGTCTCTACGAGCAGTACTTC. V and J are TRBV14 and TRBJ2-7, with D possibly being TRBD2 (6 bases). Deletions cut 1 base from V and 3 bases from J, with 10 bases between. This CDR3 is built from 14 residues. Germline V gene data show CDR1 as SGHDN and CDR2 as FVKESK.

A few counts support this clonotype. This rearrangement joins TRBV19 to TRBJ1-1; D unresolved. Trimming stripped 3 bases from V and 3 bases from J, with 14 bases between. The CDR3 contains 15 residues. CDR1 and CDR2 (germline): LNHDA, SQIVND (reference sequence). The CDR3 sequence is CASSMGWRVDTEAFF. In nucleotides, the CDR3 is TGTGCCAGTAGTATGGGTTGGAGGGTGGACACTGAAGCTTTCTTT.

V is TRBV20-1 and J is TRBJ1-5; D not certain. The V gene lost 3 bases and the J gene lost 0 bases, with 15 bases spanning the gap. This CDR3 comprises 16 residues. Germline assignment: CDR1 DFQATT and CDR2 SNEGSKA (reference sequence). The CDR3 DNA reads as TGCAGTGCTAGTAATTTTGTCGATGATAGCAATCAGCCCCAGCATTTT. This translates into CSASNFVDDSNQPQHF.

This clonotype was seen many times. The V gene is TRBV3-1, the J gene TRBJ2-3; no reliable D call. Germline CDR1 LGHDT, CDR2 YNNKEL (reference sequence). Trimming shortened V by 0 bases and J by 6 bases, and 7 bases separated the two germline ends. The CDR3 runs 13 residues. CDR3: CASSQEERDTQYF. The CDR3 DNA follows: TGTGCCAGCAGCCAAGAAGAACGGGATACGCAGTATTTT.